This T cell receptor beta chain was recorded in a study of cytomegalovirus exposure and HLA in healthy donors. Across the whole study: Unique TCR beta sequences numbering approximately 120 million came from around 180 million T cells in an earlier analysis. Study results and limitations: Investigators reported 150 to 200 TCR beta chains as tied to cytomegalovirus. TCR beta sequences numbering about 17,000 were associated with HLA alleles at 0.05 false discovery rate in a later analysis. TCR beta sequences reportedly predicted most subjects' HLA-A and HLA-B alleles accurately.

This CDR3 comprises 14 residues. With respect to this clone: Antigen: not known.

Primers: 60 Vbeta forward and 13 Jbeta reverse. Assay: immunoSEQ multiplex PCR; the TCRdb copy retains only in-frame clones and omits some. This table has 130,000 to 150,000 clones, 73% appearing once. This TCR came from a human donor in good health. This rearrangement joins TRBV21-1 to TRBJ1-2; the DNA was not used to check the table's D call, TRBD1. TRBV21-1 is flagged as a pseudogene. The material sequenced was PBMCs. The CDR3: CASSKWVGTQGYTF. The CDR3 DNA reads TGTGCCAGCAGCAAATGGGTAGGGACACAGGGCTACACCTTC.